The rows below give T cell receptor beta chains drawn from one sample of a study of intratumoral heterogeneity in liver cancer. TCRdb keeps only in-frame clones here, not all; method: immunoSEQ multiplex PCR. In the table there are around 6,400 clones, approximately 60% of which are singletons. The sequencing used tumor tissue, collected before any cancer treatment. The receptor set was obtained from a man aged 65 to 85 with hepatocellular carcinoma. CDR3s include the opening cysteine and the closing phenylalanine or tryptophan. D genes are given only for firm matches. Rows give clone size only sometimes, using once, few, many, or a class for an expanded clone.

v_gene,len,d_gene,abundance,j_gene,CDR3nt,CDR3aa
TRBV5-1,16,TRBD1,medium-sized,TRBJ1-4,TGCGCCAGCAGCTTGCAGGGACAGGGAGGAAGTGAAAAACTGTTTTTT,CASSLQGQGGSEKLFF
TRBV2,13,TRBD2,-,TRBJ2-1,TGTGCCAGTCCTAGCGGCTCCTACAATGAGCAGTTCTTC,CASPSGSYNEQFF
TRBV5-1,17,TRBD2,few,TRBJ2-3,TGCGCCAGCAGCGCAGGGACTAGCGGACCTAGCACAGATACGCAGTATTTT,CASSAGTSGPSTDTQYF
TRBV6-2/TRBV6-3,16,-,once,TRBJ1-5,TGTGCCAGCAGTTACTCGGGGGCGAAGAAGAGGCAGCCCCAGCATTTT,CASSYSGAKKRQPQHF
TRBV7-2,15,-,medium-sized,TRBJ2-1,TGTGCCAGCAGCTCGAATCACGTTGCCTACAATGAGCAGTTCTTC,CASSSNHVAYNEQFF
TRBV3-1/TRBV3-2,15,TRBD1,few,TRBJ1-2,TGTGCCAGCAGCCAGCTGACAGGGGGCAATGATGGCTACACCTTC,CASSQLTGGNDGYTF
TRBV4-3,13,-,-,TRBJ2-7,TGCGCCAGCAGCCAAGATGTAACTTCCGAGCAGTACTTC,CASSQDVTSEQYF
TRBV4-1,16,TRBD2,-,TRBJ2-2,TGCGCCAGCAGCCAAGAAGCGGGGCCCCAGGCCGGGGAGCTGTTTTTT,CASSQEAGPQAGELFF
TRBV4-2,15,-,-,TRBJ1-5,TGTGCCAGCAGCCAAGATTCGGGGGAGAGCAAGCCCCAGCATTTT,CASSQDSGESKPQHF
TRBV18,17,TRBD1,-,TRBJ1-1,TGTGCCAGCTCGCTACCTGGGAGACAGGGAGTGGCCACTGAAGCTTTCTTT,CASSLPGRQGVATEAFF
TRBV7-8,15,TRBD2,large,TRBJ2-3,TGTGCCAGCAGCTCCTTAGCGGGAGCCACAGATACGCAGTATTTT,CASSSLAGATDTQYF
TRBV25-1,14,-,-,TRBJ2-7,TGTGCCAGCAGTGAATTGGGCATAGCCTACGAGCAGTACTTC,CASSELGIAYEQYF
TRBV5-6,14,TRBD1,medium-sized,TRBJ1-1,TGTGCCAGCAGCTTGGACAGGGGGACCACTGAAGCTTTCTTT,CASSLDRGTTEAFF
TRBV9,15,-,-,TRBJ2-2,TGTGCCAGCAGCCGGGTGGGACACGGGGCCGGGGAGCTGTTTTTT,CASSRVGHGAGELFF
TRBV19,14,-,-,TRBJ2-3,TGTGCCAGTAGTATGGGGCGGAGCACAGATACGCAGTATTTT,CASSMGRSTDTQYF
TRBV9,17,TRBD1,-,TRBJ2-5,TGTGCCAGCAGCGTAGGTGCAGGGGGCGCCCAAAGCGGGACCCAGTACTTC,CASSVGAGGAQSGTQYF
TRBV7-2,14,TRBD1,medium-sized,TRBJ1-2,TGTGCCAGCAGCTTGGTAGGGACAGACCCTGGCTACACCTTC,CASSLVGTDPGYTF
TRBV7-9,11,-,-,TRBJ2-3,TGTGCCAGCAGCTTCGGTCCTACGCAGTATTTT,CASSFGPTQYF
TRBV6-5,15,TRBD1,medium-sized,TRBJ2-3,TGTGCCAGCAGTTACGGGACAGGGTTTTCAGATACGCAGTATTTT,CASSYGTGFSDTQYF
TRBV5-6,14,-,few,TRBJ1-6,TGTGCCAGCAGCTTAGCAGGGATGAATTCACCCCTCCACTTT,CASSLAGMNSPLHF
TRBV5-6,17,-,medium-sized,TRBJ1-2,TGTGCCAGCAGCGCCCCGACGGGGGAATCGGCCTACTATGGCTACACCTTC,CASSAPTGESAYYGYTF
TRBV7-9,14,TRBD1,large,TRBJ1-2,TGTGCCAGCAGCTTAACAGGGGCCGGCTATGGCTACACCTTC,CASSLTGAGYGYTF
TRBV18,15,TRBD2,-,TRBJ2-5,TGTGCCAGCTCACCAGGGCAGGGAGGGATTTTGCCTCCGTACTTC,CASSPGQGGILPPYF
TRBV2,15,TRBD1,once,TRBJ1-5,TGTGCCAGCAGAAGGACAGGGGGAACGAATCAGCCCCAGCATTTT,CASRRTGGTNQPQHF
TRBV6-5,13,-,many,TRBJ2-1,TGTGCCAGCAGGGATCAGGGTTACAATGAGCAGTTCTTC,CASRDQGYNEQFF
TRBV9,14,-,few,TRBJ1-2,TGTGCCAGCAGCCCCCGGACCGGGATGTATGGCTACACCTTC,CASSPRTGMYGYTF
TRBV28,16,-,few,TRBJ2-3,TGTGCCAGCAGTTTAGTGGACCTAGCTAGCACAGATACGCAGTATTTT,CASSLVDLASTDTQYF
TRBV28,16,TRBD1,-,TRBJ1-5,TGTGCCAGCAGTTCCCGGGACAGGGGTCGAAATCAGCCCCAGCATTTT,CASSSRDRGRNQPQHF
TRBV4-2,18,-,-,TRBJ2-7,TGTGCCAGCAGGCCAAGGGTGGCTAGCGCAAGATACTCCTACGAGCAGTACTTC,CASRPRVASARYSYEQYF